This entry is about one T cell receptor beta chain. This clonotype was found many times. There is no known antigen for this receptor. Base qualities are not provided; no much larger clone lies one nucleotide away. The sample is drawn from a study of T-cell reconstitution after alpha-beta-depleted transplantation in children (TCRdb year 2016). At the level of the whole study: Using TCR repertoire profiling, the study followed T-cell immune reconstitution in a quantitative way in children after TCRalphabeta/CD19-depleted allogeneic hematopoietic cell transplantation.

The library relied on PCR. Sequenced on an Illumina HiSeq 2500. TCR library preparation used molecular barcoding, with unique molecular identifiers applied to normalize quantification of the TCRbeta repertoire. In TCRdb, the public reads were trimmed at Q25 with fastp and aligned with MiXCR, with productive beta chains retained. CDR3 protein sequences are deduplicated, and each keeps its most common genes and DNA. The sample table lists 350,000 to 400,000 distinct CDR3 sequences, about 14% of them with a count of one. The ten largest make up approximately 4.2% of the sample. The sequencing used PBMCs, collected from the stem cell graft. This sequence originates from a human donor who donated a stem cell graft to a child with Fanconi anemia.

The DNA sequence follows: TGCGCCAGCAGCCAAGTAAAATCCCCGACTAGCGGGGGGACAGATACGCAGTATTTT. Its protein product is CASSQVKSPTSGGTDTQYF. This sequence uses TRBV4-1 and TRBJ2-3, and 13 junctional nucleotides match TRBD2. The germline V gene gives CDR1 as MGHRA and CDR2 as YSYEKL. V and J are trimmed by 1 base and 3 bases, and the gene matches miss 10 bases of the junction. Spanning cysteine to phenylalanine, the CDR3 consists of 19 amino acids. The CDR3 DNA has 57 bases and is translated from base 1.